The rows below give T cell receptor beta chains drawn from one sample of a study of technical replicates of blood from a few donors. The method was immunoSEQ multiplex PCR; TCRdb's version includes in-frame clones alone and lacks a portion of them. The table records tens of thousands of clones, more than 85% of them present only once. Sequenced: T cells isolated from PBMCs. The receptors were gathered from a human donor in good health. The CDR3 runs from the conserved cysteine through the conserved F or W. D genes are given only for firm matches. Size is stated for part of the rows, as once, few or many counts, or as a class when the clone is expanded.

NA	TRBV5-1	NA	TRBJ2-7	TGCGCCAGCAGCTTGGACCCGACAGGATCCTACGAGCAGTACTTC	CASSLDPTGSYEQYF
NA	TRBV16	NA	TRBJ1-5	TGTGCCAGCAGCCAATCAGCCTTGTCCCAGCATTTT	CASSQSALSQHF
NA	TRBV14	NA	TRBJ2-3	TGTGCCAGCAGCCTATCTATCCTACCCACAGATACGCAGTATTTT	CASSLSILPTDTQYF
NA	TRBV2	TRBD1	TRBJ2-4	TGTGCCAGCTCCGGGACAGGGGGCTCCAAAAACATTCAGTACTTC	CASSGTGGSKNIQYF
NA	TRBV19	TRBD1	TRBJ1-3	TGTGCCAGTCAGTGGGGACCGGGACAGGGGGTCTCTGGAAACACCATATATTTT	CASQWGPGQGVSGNTIYF
once	TRBV12-5	TRBD2	TRBJ2-1	TGTGCTAGTGGTTTGGAGGGACTAGCGGGAGAGGAGTTCTTC	CASGLEGLAGEEFF
NA	TRBV6-1	TRBD1	TRBJ2-1	TGTGCCAGCAGTGAGAGGACAGGGAGGTCCTACAATGAGCAGTTCTTC	CASSERTGRSYNEQFF
NA	TRBV6-6	NA	TRBJ2-2	TGTGCCAGCAGAGAGTACGGCGGGGAGCTGTTTTTT	CASREYGGELFF
NA	TRBV7-8	TRBD2	TRBJ2-2	TGTGCCAGCGGGGACTATTCAGCCGGGGAGCTGTTTTTT	CASGDYSAGELFF
NA	TRBV28	NA	TRBJ2-3	TGTGCCAGCAGTTCCCAGCGGGGCACAGATACGCAGTATTTT	CASSSQRGTDTQYF
NA	TRBV12-5	NA	TRBJ2-1	TGTGCTAGTGGTTTGGTACTGCAGGCCCCTTACAATGAGCAGTTCTTC	CASGLVLQAPYNEQFF
NA	TRBV7-9	TRBD1	TRBJ1-2	TGTGCCAGCAGCTTAGCCTGGACAGGGGAGAGTAATGGCTACACCTTC	CASSLAWTGESNGYTF
NA	TRBV19	NA	TRBJ1-5	TGTGCCAGCAAAAAGGGGTACGGCAATCAGCCCCAGCATTTT	CASKKGYGNQPQHF
NA	TRBV4-2	TRBD1	TRBJ2-2	TGTGCCAGCAGCCAATCGACAGGGGTGTCCACCGGGGAGCTGTTTTTT	CASSQSTGVSTGELFF
NA	TRBV10-2	NA	TRBJ1-1	TGCGCCAGCGGTTGGGGAGGGACGACTGAAGCTTTCTTT	CASGWGGTTEAFF
few	TRBV7-7	NA	TRBJ2-2	TGTGCCAGCAGCCCGGCAGCCGCGGGGGCGACCGGGGAGCTGTTTTTT	CASSPAAAGATGELFF
NA	TRBV12-5	TRBD2	TRBJ2-1	TGTGCTAGTGGTTTGGGAGGATGGGCGGGAGTCCAGGTCAATGAGCAGTTCTTC	CASGLGGWAGVQVNEQFF
NA	TRBV5-1	TRBD1	TRBJ1-2	TGCGCCAGCAGCTCCGGCGGGGGACAGGGTCGTTGGGCTAACTATGGCTACACCTTC	CASSSGGGQGRWANYGYTF
once	TRBV29-1	NA	TRBJ2-1	TGCAGCGTTGTGAGGGCCCAGAGCTCCTACAATGAGCAGTTCTTC	CSVVRAQSSYNEQFF
NA	TRBV5-1	TRBD2	TRBJ2-1	TGCGCCAGCAGCTTGGCCACTGGGCTAGCGGGAGCTGTTGAGCAGTTCTTC	CASSLATGLAGAVEQFF
once	TRBV6-1	NA	TRBJ2-3	TGTGCCAGCAGCCCTACAGGAGTGGGAGATACGCAGTATTTT	CASSPTGVGDTQYF
NA	TRBV15	TRBD2	TRBJ2-7	TGTGCCACCAGCAGATCAGTAGCGGGTGAGCAGTACTTC	CATSRSVAGEQYF
NA	TRBV5-1	TRBD1	TRBJ1-1	TGCGCCAGCAGCTTGGGAGGGGGCATGAACACTGAAGCTTTCTTT	CASSLGGGMNTEAFF
once	TRBV19	TRBD2	TRBJ2-1	TGTGCCAGTAGTAGGACTAGCGGGGGGGGCCTCAATGAGCAGTTCTTC	CASSRTSGGGLNEQFF
NA	TRBV25-1	NA	TRBJ1-6	TGTGCCAGCAGTGAATATATTTCCTCACCCCTCCACTTT	CASSEYISSPLHF
NA	TRBV7-9	TRBD1	TRBJ2-1	TGTGCCAGCAGCTATCTCCGGGACAGGGGGCTAAGGGGGAACAATGAGCAGTTCTTC	CASSYLRDRGLRGNNEQFF
NA	TRBV5-4	TRBD1	TRBJ2-7	TGTGCCAGCAGCTCGAAGCGGACAGGGGGCAACGAGCAGTACTTC	CASSSKRTGGNEQYF
NA	TRBV9	NA	TRBJ2-7	TGTGCCAGCAGCGTAGCTAGTGCGATTGGGGCCGAGCAGTACTTC	CASSVASAIGAEQYF
NA	TRBV6-4	NA	TRBJ1-2	TGTGCCAGCAGTGATCTGCCAGGGGCCCCGGGTGATGGCTACACCTTC	CASSDLPGAPGDGYTF
NA	TRBV28	NA	TRBJ1-2	TGTGCCAGCAGGCAGGGACATAACTATGGCTACACCTTC	CASRQGHNYGYTF
NA	TRBV28	TRBD1	TRBJ1-2	TGTGCCAGCAGCTGGGGACAGGGGAACTATGGCTACACCTTC	CASSWGQGNYGYTF
NA	TRBV10-1	TRBD1	TRBJ2-1	TGCGCCATAAAGGCCGGGACAGGGAAAGATTACAATGAGCAGTTCTTC	CAIKAGTGKDYNEQFF
NA	TRBV29-1	TRBD1	TRBJ1-2	TGCAGCGAAGGGACAGCTAACTATGGCTACACCTTC	CSEGTANYGYTF
NA	TRBV18	NA	TRBJ2-7	TGTGCCAGCTCGGGAGTGCAATCCTACGAGCAGTACTTC	CASSGVQSYEQYF
NA	TRBV7-6	TRBD1	TRBJ2-4	TGTGCCAGCAGCCCTCGGACAGGCCAGAGCAAAAACATTCAGTACTTC	CASSPRTGQSKNIQYF
NA	TRBV6-1	NA	TRBJ2-5	TGTGCCAGCGGGGAGACATCCGGGTTACAAGAGACCCAGTACTTC	CASGETSGLQETQYF